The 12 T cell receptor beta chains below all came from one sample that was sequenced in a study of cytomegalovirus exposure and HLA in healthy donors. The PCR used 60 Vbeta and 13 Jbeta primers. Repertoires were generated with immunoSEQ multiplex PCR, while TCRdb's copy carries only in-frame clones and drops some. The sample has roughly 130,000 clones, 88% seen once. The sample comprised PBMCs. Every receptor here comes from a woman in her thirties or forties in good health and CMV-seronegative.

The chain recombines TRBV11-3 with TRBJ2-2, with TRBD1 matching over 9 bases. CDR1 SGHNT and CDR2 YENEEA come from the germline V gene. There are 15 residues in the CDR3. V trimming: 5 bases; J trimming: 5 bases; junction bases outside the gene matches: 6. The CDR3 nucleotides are TGTGCCAGCAGCCCACAGGGGGCGCAGACCGGGGAGCTGTTTTTT. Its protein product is CASSPQGAQTGELFF.

The CDR3 is CAIAAASSSLNEQFF. In DNA, the CDR3 is TGTGCCATCGCAGCGGCCTCTTCCAGCCTCAATGAGCAGTTCTTC. The chain employs TRBV10-3 and TRBJ2-1, with D possibly matching TRBD2 (5 bases). Trimming pared 8 bases from V and 6 bases from J, leaving 20 bases between. In germline, CDR1 is ENHRY, CDR2 SYGVKD. There are 15 residues in the CDR3.

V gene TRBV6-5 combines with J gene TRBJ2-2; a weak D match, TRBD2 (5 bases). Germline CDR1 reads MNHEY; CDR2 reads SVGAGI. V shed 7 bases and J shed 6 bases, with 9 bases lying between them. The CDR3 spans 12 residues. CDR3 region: CASTPRAGELFF. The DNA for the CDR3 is TGTGCCAGCACCCCGAGGGCCGGGGAGCTGTTTTTT.

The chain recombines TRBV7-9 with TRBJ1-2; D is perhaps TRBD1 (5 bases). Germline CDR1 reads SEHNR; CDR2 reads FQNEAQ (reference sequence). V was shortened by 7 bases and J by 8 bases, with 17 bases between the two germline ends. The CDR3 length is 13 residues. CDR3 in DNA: TGTGCCAGCAACTTCGACAGAGACCAGGGCTACACCTTC. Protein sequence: CASNFDRDQGYTF.

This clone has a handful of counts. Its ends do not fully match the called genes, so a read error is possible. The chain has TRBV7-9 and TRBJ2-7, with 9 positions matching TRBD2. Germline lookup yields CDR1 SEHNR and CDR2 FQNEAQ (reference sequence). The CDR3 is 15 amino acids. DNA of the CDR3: TGTTCCAGCAGCGATGGGACTAGCATGGGCTACGAGCAGTACTTC. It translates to CSSSDGTSMGYEQYF.

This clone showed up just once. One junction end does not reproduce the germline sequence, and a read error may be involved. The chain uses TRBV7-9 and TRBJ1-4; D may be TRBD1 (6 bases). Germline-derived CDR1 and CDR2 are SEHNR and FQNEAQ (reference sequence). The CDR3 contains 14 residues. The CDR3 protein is CSSSLGTPGEKLFF. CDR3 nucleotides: TGTTCCAGCAGCCTAGGGACACCGGGTGAAAAACTGTTTTTT.

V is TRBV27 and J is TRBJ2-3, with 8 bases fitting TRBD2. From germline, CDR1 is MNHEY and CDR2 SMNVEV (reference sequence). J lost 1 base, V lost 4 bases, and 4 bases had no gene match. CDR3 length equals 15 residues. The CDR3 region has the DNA TGTGCCAGCAGTTCCGGGACTAGAGGCACAGATACGCAGTATTTT. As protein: CASSSGTRGTDTQYF.

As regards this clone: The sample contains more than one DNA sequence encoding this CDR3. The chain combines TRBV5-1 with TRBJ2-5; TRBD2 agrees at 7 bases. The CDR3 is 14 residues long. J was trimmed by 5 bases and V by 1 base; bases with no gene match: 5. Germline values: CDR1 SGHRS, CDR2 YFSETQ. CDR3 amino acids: CASSLSGIQETQYF. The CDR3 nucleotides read TGCGCCAGCAGCTTGAGCGGGATTCAGGAGACCCAGTACTTC.

The chain's CDR3 is CASSFPSPGEQYF. The CDR3 DNA reads TGTGCCAGCAGCTTCCCGAGTCCGGGGGAGCAGTACTTC. V and J are TRBV7-6 and TRBJ2-7; D might be TRBD2 (5 bases). Between the trimmed V and J ends, which lost 3 bases and 7 bases, there was a span of 13 bases. The germline V gene has CDR1 SGHVS and CDR2 FNYEAQ. The CDR3 contains 13 residues.

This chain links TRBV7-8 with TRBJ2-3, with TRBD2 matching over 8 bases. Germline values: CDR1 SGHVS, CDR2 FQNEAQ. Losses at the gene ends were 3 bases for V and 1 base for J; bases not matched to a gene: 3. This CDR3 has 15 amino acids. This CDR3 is CASSFSGDRTDTQYF. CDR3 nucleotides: TGTGCCAGCAGCTTTAGCGGGGACCGCACAGATACGCAGTATTTT.

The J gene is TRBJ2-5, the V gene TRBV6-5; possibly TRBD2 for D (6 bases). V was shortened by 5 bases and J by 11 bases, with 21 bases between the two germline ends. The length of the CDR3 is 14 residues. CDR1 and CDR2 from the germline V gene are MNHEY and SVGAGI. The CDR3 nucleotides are TGTGCCAGCAGTCTACGGCGGGGAGCTTGGGAGCAGTACTTC. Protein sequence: CASSLRRGAWEQYF.

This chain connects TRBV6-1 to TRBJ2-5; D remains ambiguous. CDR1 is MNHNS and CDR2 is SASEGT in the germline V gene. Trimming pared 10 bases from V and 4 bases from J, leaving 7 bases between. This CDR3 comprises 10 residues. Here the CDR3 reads CAISRETQYF. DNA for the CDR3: TGTGCCATCTCTCGAGAGACCCAGTACTTC.